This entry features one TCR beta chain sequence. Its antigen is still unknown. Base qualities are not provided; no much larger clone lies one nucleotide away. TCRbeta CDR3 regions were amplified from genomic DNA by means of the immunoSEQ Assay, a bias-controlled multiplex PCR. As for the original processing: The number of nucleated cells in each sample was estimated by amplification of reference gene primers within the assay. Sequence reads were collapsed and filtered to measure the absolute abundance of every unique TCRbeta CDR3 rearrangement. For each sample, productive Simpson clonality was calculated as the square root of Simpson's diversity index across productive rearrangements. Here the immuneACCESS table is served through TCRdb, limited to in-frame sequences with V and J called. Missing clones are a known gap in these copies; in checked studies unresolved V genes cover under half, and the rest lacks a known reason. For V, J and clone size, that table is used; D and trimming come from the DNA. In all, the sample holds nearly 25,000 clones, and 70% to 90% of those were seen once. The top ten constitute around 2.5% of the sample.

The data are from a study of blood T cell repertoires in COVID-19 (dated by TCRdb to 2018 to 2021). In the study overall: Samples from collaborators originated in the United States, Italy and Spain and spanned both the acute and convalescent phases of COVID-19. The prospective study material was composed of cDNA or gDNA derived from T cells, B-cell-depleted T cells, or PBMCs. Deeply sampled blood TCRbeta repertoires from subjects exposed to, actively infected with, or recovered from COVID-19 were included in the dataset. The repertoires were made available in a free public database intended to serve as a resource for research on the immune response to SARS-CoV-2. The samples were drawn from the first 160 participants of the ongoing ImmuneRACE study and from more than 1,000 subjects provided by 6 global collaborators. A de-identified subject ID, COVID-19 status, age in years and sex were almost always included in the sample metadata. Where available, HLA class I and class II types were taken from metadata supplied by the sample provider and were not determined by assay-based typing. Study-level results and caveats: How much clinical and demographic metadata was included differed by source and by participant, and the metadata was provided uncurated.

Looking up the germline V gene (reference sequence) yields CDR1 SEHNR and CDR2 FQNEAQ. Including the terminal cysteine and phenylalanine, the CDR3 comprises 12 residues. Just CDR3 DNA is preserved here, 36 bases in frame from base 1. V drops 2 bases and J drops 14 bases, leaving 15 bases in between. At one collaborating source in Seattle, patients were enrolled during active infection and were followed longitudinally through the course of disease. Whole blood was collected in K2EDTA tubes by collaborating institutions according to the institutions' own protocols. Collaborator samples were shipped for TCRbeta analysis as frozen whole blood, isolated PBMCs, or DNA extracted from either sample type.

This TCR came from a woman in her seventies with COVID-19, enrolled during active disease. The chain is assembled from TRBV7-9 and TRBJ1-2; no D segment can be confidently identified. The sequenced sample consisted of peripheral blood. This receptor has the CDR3 CASSLILDSVTF. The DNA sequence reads TGTGCCAGCAGCTTAATCCTAGATTCGGTTACCTTC.